This entry describes one TCR beta chain. The sample originates from a study of blood T cell repertoires in COVID-19. The table came from immunoSEQ multiplex PCR; TCRdb's copy has only in-frame clones and leaves some out. The sample lists around 36,000 clones; roughly four fifths were seen once. The germline gives CDR1 SGHTA, CDR2 FQGNSA. The CDR3 is 16 residues long. V was shortened by 4 bases and J by 5 bases, with 20 bases between the two germline ends. The rearrangement uses TRBV7-2 and TRBJ2-5, with D maybe TRBD2 (7 bases). Sequenced material: peripheral blood. The sequence was obtained from a man over 45 with acute or convalescent COVID-19. Written as DNA, the CDR3 is TGTGCCAGCAGCTCAAAAAGGACGGGGGGCGTGGAGACCCAGTACTTC. It translates to CASSSKRTGGVETQYF.